The 31 T cell receptor beta chains listed next were all sequenced from one sample in a study of memory CD8 T cells in hepatitis C reinfection. The time point: late/post reinfection, 12 to 24 weeks after detection. No in vitro expansion preceded TCR sequencing of the sorted cells. Method: immunoSEQ multiplex PCR; TCRdb's copy keeps in-frame clones and lacks some. The table records tens of thousands of clones, roughly 87% of them present only once. Sequenced sample: naive CD8+ T cells sorted from blood. All receptors come from a man younger than 35 with hepatitis C virus infection.

V gene TRBV27 combines with J gene TRBJ1-2; perhaps TRBD1 as D (6 bases). CDR3 length: 14 residues. Germline assignment: CDR1 MNHEY and CDR2 SMNVEV (reference sequence). Trimming pared 8 bases from V and 6 bases from J, leaving 19 bases between. The CDR3 loop is CASSAGWGHDGYTF. The CDR3 DNA reads as TGTGCCAGCTCAGCAGGGTGGGGGCATGATGGCTACACCTTC.

This clone has a single count. The V call is TRBV5-5, the J call TRBJ2-3, with D perhaps TRBD2 (5 bases). The germline V gene has CDR1 SGHKS and CDR2 YYEKEE (reference sequence). The CDR3 is 18 amino acids. V shed 4 bases and J shed 2 bases, with 23 bases lying between them. The CDR3 bases are TGTGCCAGCAGCCCGGACTTCGGGATTCGTGGCATCACAGATACGCAGTATTTT. Translation gives CASSPDFGIRGITDTQYF.

The chain employs TRBV11-2 and TRBJ2-1, with 7 positions matching TRBD2. The V segment lost 5 bases and the J segment 0 bases; nucleotides outside the gene matches: 10. Germline V lookup: CDR1 SGHAT, CDR2 FQNNGV. The CDR3 totals 17 residues. This CDR3 reads CASSAYPRLASYNEQFF. CDR3 DNA: TGTGCCAGCAGCGCATATCCCAGACTAGCCTCCTACAATGAGCAGTTCTTC.

V is TRBV9 and J is TRBJ2-2; a possible D gene is TRBD2 (5 bases). The CDR3 contains 14 residues. Looked up from germline, CDR1 is SGDLS and CDR2 is YYNGEE. V was pared by 2 bases and J by 4 bases, with 9 bases between. The CDR3 coding sequence is TGTGCCAGCAGCGTTGGGAGTGGCACCGGGGAGCTGTTTTTT. It is translated as CASSVGSGTGELFF. Variable domain in full (rest from reference TRBV9 and TRBJ2-2): DSGVTQTPKHLITATGQRVTLRCSPRSGDLSVYWYQQSLDQGLQFLIQYYNGEERAKGNILERFSAQQFPDLHSELNLSSLELGDSALYFCASSVGSGTGELFFGEGSRLTVL.

J is TRBJ2-2 and V is TRBV7-7; D is unclear. The ends were cut back, 1 base at V and 8 bases at J, with 5 bases in the middle. CDR3 length: 12 residues. The germline V gene encodes CDR1 SSHAT and CDR2 FNYEAQ (reference sequence). CDR3 sequence (DNA): TGTGCCAGCAGCTTAGGTTCAGGGGAGCTGTTTTTT. This codes for CASSLGSGELFF.

This clone has just one count. J is TRBJ1-1 and V is TRBV11-2; 9 bases map to TRBD1. Germline V CDR1 and CDR2: SGHAT, FQNNGV. J lost 4 bases, V lost 5 bases, and 2 bases had no gene match. The CDR3 runs to 13 residues. The CDR3 reads CASSRGQGTEAFF. CDR3 bases: TGTGCCAGCAGCCGGGGACAGGGCACTGAAGCTTTCTTT.

Details on this clone: This sample includes further DNA sequences coding for the same CDR3. This chain links TRBV5-6 with TRBJ1-1; maybe TRBD1 (6 bases). Germline V gene data show CDR1 as SGHDT and CDR2 as YYEEEE. Trimming took off 3 bases at V and 5 bases at J, with 11 bases between the two ends. This CDR3 is built from 13 residues. Written as DNA, the CDR3 is TGTGCCAGCAGCTCCACAGGGTCGACTGAAGCTTTCTTT. This gives the protein CASSSTGSTEAFF.

The V and J genes are TRBV28 and TRBJ1-5, with 7 bases lining up with TRBD1. Germline CDR1 and CDR2: MDHEN and SYDVKM. With 8 bases clipped from V and 5 bases from J, the junction kept 12 bases outside the gene matches. This CDR3 has 15 residues. CDR3 sequence reads: CASFPEGARDQPQHF. Here the CDR3 DNA reads TGTGCCAGCTTTCCAGAGGGGGCGCGGGATCAGCCCCAGCATTTT.

The chain joins TRBV19 to TRBJ2-2; 9 bases match TRBD2. CDR3 length equals 15 residues. Germline CDR1 LNHDA, CDR2 SQIVND (reference sequence). With V trimmed by 4 bases and J by 4 bases, 4 bases remained unmatched. The CDR3 protein is CASSNAGGGTGELFF. In nucleotides, the CDR3 is TGTGCCAGTAGTAACGCGGGAGGGGGCACCGGGGAGCTGTTTTTT.

V and J are TRBV7-2 and TRBJ1-4, with 11 nucleotides matching TRBD1. This CDR3 is 16 amino acids long. CDR1 is SGHTA, CDR2 FQGNSA, per germline. V lost 5 bases, J lost 7 bases, and 9 bases stayed unmatched. The CDR3 here is CASSTPMGQGVEKLFF. The CDR3 nucleotides read TGTGCCAGCAGCACCCCGATGGGACAGGGGGTTGAAAAACTGTTTTTT.

The genes are TRBV30 and TRBJ2-1; 9 nucleotides agree with TRBD2. The CDR3 sequence is 14 residues long. V trimming: 4 bases; J trimming: 0 bases; junction bases outside the gene matches: 1. The germline V gene has CDR1 GTSNPN and CDR2 SVGIG (reference sequence). The CDR3 protein is CAWTSGDSYNEQFF. CDR3 bases: TGTGCCTGGACTAGCGGGGACTCCTACAATGAGCAGTTCTTC.

This sequence joins TRBV5-6 and TRBJ2-7, with D maybe TRBD1 (5 bases). The ends were cut back, 0 bases at V and 7 bases at J, with 8 bases in the middle. The length of the CDR3 is 12 residues. Germline V CDR1 and CDR2: SGHDT, YYEEEE. The CDR3 region has the DNA TGTGCCAGCAGCTTGGGGGGCATGGAGCAGTACGTC. Protein product: CASSLGGMEQYV.

The genes are TRBV5-1 and TRBJ2-7; perhaps TRBD1 as D (5 bases). V dropped 0 bases and J dropped 2 bases, with 12 bases sitting between them. CDR1 is SGHRS and CDR2 is YFSETQ in the germline V gene. This CDR3 region has 15 residues. The CDR3 DNA sequence: TGCGCCAGCAGCTTGGATAATCCCAGGGCCTACGAGCAGTACTTC. Its translation: CASSLDNPRAYEQYF.

The rearrangement joins TRBV27 to TRBJ2-4; D possibly corresponds to TRBD2 (5 bases). The CDR3 spans 14 residues. The germline V gene has CDR1 MNHEY and CDR2 SMNVEV (reference sequence). V was shortened by 0 bases and J by 7 bases, with 10 bases between the two germline ends. This chain's CDR3 is CASSLSFGGNIQYF. The CDR3 DNA is TGTGCCAGCAGTTTATCCTTTGGAGGTAACATTCAGTACTTC.

The CDR3 coding sequence is TGTGCCAGCACCCTCGGGGGGCTGAACACAGATACGCAGTATTTT. Translating gives CASTLGGLNTDTQYF. The gene calls are TRBV28 and TRBJ2-3; D possibly corresponds to TRBD2 (7 bases). This CDR3 is 15 amino acids long. V was clipped by 7 bases and J by 2 bases, with 16 bases between them. Germline-derived CDR1 and CDR2 are MDHEN and SYDVKM.

This chain links TRBV7-6 with TRBJ1-4; the D is unclear. Trimming removed 1 base at V and 2 bases at J, with 8 bases between. The CDR3 length is 15 residues. Germline lookup yields CDR1 SGHVS and CDR2 FNYEAQ. The CDR3 region has the DNA TGTGCCAGCAGCTTAGGCTGGGCCACTAATGAAAAACTGTTTTTT. This gives the protein CASSLGWATNEKLFF. Based on the CDR3 plus reference TRBV7-6 and TRBJ1-4, the full variable domain is GAGVSQSPRYKVTKRGQDVALRCDPISGHVSLYWYRQALGQGPEFLTYFNYEAQQDKSGLPNDRFSAERPEGSISTLTIQRTEQRDSAMYRCASSLGWATNEKLFFGSGTQLSVL.

This chain links TRBV4-1 with TRBJ2-3; 10 bases map to TRBD2. The CDR3 runs 15 residues. Germline V CDR1 and CDR2: MGHRA, YSYEKL. Trimming removed 8 bases from V and 2 bases from J; junction bases left unmatched: 7. The CDR3 reads CASSPGTSDTDTQYF. The CDR3 DNA sequence: TGCGCCAGCTCCCCCGGGACTAGCGACACAGATACGCAGTATTTT.

J is TRBJ2-3 and V is TRBV14, with D perhaps TRBD1 (6 bases). The CDR3 is made up of 15 amino acids. Trimming cost V 1 base and J 0 bases, with 8 bases left between them. Germline V gene sequence: CDR1 SGHDN, CDR2 FVKESK. The CDR3 reads CASSQGTASTDTQYF. Here the CDR3 DNA reads TGTGCCAGCAGCCAAGGGACAGCTAGCACAGATACGCAGTATTTT.

The chain recombines TRBV4-1 with TRBJ1-1, with D tentatively TRBD1 (6 bases). Trimming shortened V by 4 bases and J by 2 bases, and 20 bases separated the two germline ends. The germline V gene encodes CDR1 MGHRA and CDR2 YSYEKL. This CDR3 has 17 amino acids. CDR3 bases: TGCGCCAGCAGCCCGGGGGGCAACTGGGGGGTTAACACTGAAGCTTTCTTT. Protein sequence: CASSPGGNWGVNTEAFF.

V and J are TRBV18 and TRBJ1-2; D not resolved. Looked up from germline, CDR1 is KGHSH and CDR2 is LQKENI. The CDR3 extends over 15 amino acids. V was cut by 0 bases and J by 4 bases, with 12 bases left in between. As DNA, the CDR3 is TGTGCCAGCTCACCACCGGGAGACACTCTCTATGGCTACACCTTC. It is translated as CASSPPGDTLYGYTF.

The chain uses TRBV27 and TRBJ1-2, with TRBD1 matching 7 bases. The junction had 6 bases not matched to a gene; V was cut back by 2 bases and J by 6 bases. The CDR3 sequence is 14 residues long. Germline assignment: CDR1 MNHEY and CDR2 SMNVEV (reference sequence). CDR3 amino acids: CASSLVGGGDGYTF. The CDR3 bases are TGTGCCAGCAGTTTAGTAGGGGGCGGTGATGGCTACACCTTC.

The V gene is TRBV7-9, the J gene TRBJ2-5, with 11 bases lining up with TRBD1. The germline gives CDR1 SEHNR, CDR2 FQNEAQ (reference sequence). The CDR3 covers 16 residues. V dropped 5 bases and J dropped 2; count of bases not matched to a gene: 7. This CDR3 is CASSPTRDRGQETQYF. As DNA, the CDR3 is TGTGCCAGCAGCCCTACCCGGGACAGGGGGCAAGAGACCCAGTACTTC.

The sample holds a few counts of this clone. This chain uses TRBV5-1 with TRBJ1-1; 7 bases are shared with TRBD1. Trimming cost V 1 base and J 8 bases; bases outside gene matches: 5. This CDR3 region has 13 residues. Germline CDR1 and CDR2: SGHRS and YFSETQ. The CDR3 loop is CASSLPPGQEAFF. The CDR3 DNA is TGCGCCAGCAGCTTGCCCCCGGGACAGGAAGCTTTCTTT.

J is TRBJ2-3 and V is TRBV29-1, with 8 bases lining up with TRBD2. Germline lookup yields CDR1 SQVTM and CDR2 ANQGSEA. With V trimmed by 2 bases and J by 4 bases, 5 bases remained unmatched. The CDR3 loop spans 14 amino acids. CDR3 sequence reads: CSVEPAGEADTQYF. The CDR3 coding sequence is TGCAGCGTTGAACCAGCGGGAGAGGCAGATACGCAGTATTTT.

This clone occurred a few times. This chain connects TRBV21-1 to TRBJ1-3; whether TRBD1, the table's D call, matches the DNA was not checked. TRBV21-1 is described as a pseudogene. This CDR3 region has 15 residues. CDR3: CASSSQGTGRNTIYF. Here the CDR3 DNA reads TGTGCCAGCAGCTCGCAGGGCACAGGACGAAACACCATATATTTT.

This rearrangement joins TRBV9 to TRBJ2-1, with 13 bases lining up with TRBD2. The J segment lost 6 bases and the V segment lost 4 bases, leaving 4 bases of the junction unmatched. Germline CDR1 and CDR2: SGDLS and YYNGEE. The CDR3 sequence is 15 residues long. The CDR3 sequence is CASSKLAGGPNEQFF. As DNA, the CDR3 is TGTGCCAGCAGCAAACTAGCGGGAGGGCCCAATGAGCAGTTCTTC.

The chain carries TRBV5-4 and TRBJ2-1, with 10 bases fitting TRBD2. CDR3 size: 14 residues. With 4 bases clipped from V and 6 bases from J, the junction kept 4 bases outside the gene matches. From germline, CDR1 is SGHNT and CDR2 YYREEE (reference sequence). The CDR3 DNA reads TGTGCCAGCAGCCCAGCGGGGGGGCCCAATGAGCAGTTCTTC. This codes for CASSPAGGPNEQFF. Full variable domain (outside the CDR3, taken from reference TRBV5-4 and TRBJ2-1): ETGVTQSPTHLIKTRGQQVTLRCSSQSGHNTVSWYQQALGQGPQFIFQYYREEENGRGNFPPRFSGLQFPNYSSELNVNALELDDSALYLCASSPAGGPNEQFFGPGTRLTVL.

The genes are TRBV6-6 and TRBJ1-5; 10 bases agree with TRBD1. With 4 bases clipped from V and 2 bases from J, the junction kept 5 bases outside the gene matches. The CDR3 has 16 residues. The V gene's germline CDR1 is MNHNY and CDR2 SVGAGI (reference sequence). DNA of the CDR3: TGTGCCAGCAGTTCAGGGACAGGGGTGGGCAATCAGCCCCAGCATTTT. It codes for CASSSGTGVGNQPQHF.

A remark on this clone: The sample holds other DNA sequences that translate to the same CDR3. The chain employs TRBV5-8 and TRBJ2-3; 10 nucleotides agree with TRBD2. In germline, CDR1 is SGHTS, CDR2 YDEGEE. The trim removed 4 bases at V and 1 base at J, leaving 3 bases unmatched. This CDR3 has 15 residues. This CDR3 reads CASSPGTSGTDTQYF. The CDR3 DNA reads as TGTGCCAGCAGCCCCGGGACTAGCGGCACAGATACGCAGTATTTT.

The V call is TRBV6-1, the J call TRBJ2-3; no definite D call. From germline, CDR1 is MNHNS and CDR2 SASEGT. The CDR3 runs to 17 residues. Between the trimmed V and J ends, which lost 0 bases and 1 base, there was a span of 14 bases. The CDR3 nucleotides are TGTGCCAGCAGTGAAGCAGCCGAACGCCTTGGCACAGATACGCAGTATTTT. It yields the protein CASSEAAERLGTDTQYF.

The chain combines TRBV7-2 with TRBJ2-7; D uncertain. The germline V gene has CDR1 SGHTA and CDR2 FQGNSA. This CDR3 contains 14 residues. V was shortened by 4 bases and J by 2 bases, with 12 bases between the two germline ends. The CDR3 DNA sequence: TGTGCCAGCAGCTCCGTCACTACTACCTACGAGCAGTACTTC. Its translation is CASSSVTTTYEQYF.